Shown below are 27 T cell receptor beta chains from a single sample sequenced in a study of molecular identifiers for immune sequencing clone quantification. A single record per CDR3 protein comes from TCRdb applying MiXCR to the PCR reads. The sample carries 85,000 to 100,000 distinct CDR3 sequences, approximately 25% recorded once. The sequenced sample was naive CD8+ T cells from blood, with Jurkat cell RNA spiked in. Subset reported: FACS-sorted CD8+CD4-CCR7+CD45RA+ naive T cells. Receptors originate from a human donor in good health. Some libraries in this study had Jurkat cell RNA spiked in.

This clonotype showed up many times. The chain carries TRBV7-8 and TRBJ2-2, with 7 bases lining up with TRBD1. Germline V gene sequence: CDR1 SGHVS, CDR2 FQNEAQ. The trim removed 4 bases at V and 4 bases at J, leaving 6 bases unmatched. The CDR3 is 15 residues long. CDR3 loop: CASSYQTGVTGELFF. The CDR3 nucleotides read TGTGCCAGCAGCTACCAAACAGGGGTCACCGGGGAGCTGTTTTTT.

At least ten counts were recorded for this clonotype. The chain carries TRBV6-5 and TRBJ1-6; tentative D call: TRBD1 (6 bases). Trimming stripped 6 bases from V and 0 bases from J, with 9 bases between. Germline CDR1 is MNHEY and CDR2 is SVGAGI. The CDR3 extends over 15 amino acids. The CDR3 coding sequence is TGTGCCAGCAGCCAGGACAGCTCCTATAATTCACCCCTCCACTTT. Translated: CASSQDSSYNSPLHF.

In its sample, this clonotype was seen many times. The genes are TRBV7-9 and TRBJ1-4, with D hard to call. V shed 1 base and J shed 5 bases, with 5 bases lying between them. The CDR3 spans 13 residues. In germline, CDR1 is SEHNR, CDR2 FQNEAQ (reference sequence). CDR3 bases: TGTGCCAGCAGCTTAGTCCCCAATGAAAAACTGTTTTTT. It encodes CASSLVPNEKLFF.

In this sample, this clonotype turned up a few times. With a much larger clone just one base away, this may be a read error. This sequence joins TRBV6-5 and TRBJ2-5; D not resolved. In germline, CDR1 is MNHEY, CDR2 SVGAGI. Trimming took off 0 bases at V and 4 bases at J, with 15 bases between the two ends. The length of the CDR3 is 16 residues. The CDR3 region has the DNA TGTGCCAGCAGTTACTCCCGAATAATAGAGCGAGAGACCCAGTACTTC. Its protein product is CASSYSRIIERETQYF.

This chain connects TRBV6-2 or TRBV6-3 to TRBJ1-1; D unclear. The CDR3 runs to 12 residues. The germline V and J ends were trimmed by 2 bases and 8 bases, with 9 bases remaining between them. CDR1 is MNHEY, CDR2 SVGEGT, per germline. The CDR3: CASSYPDIEAFF. In DNA, the CDR3 is TGTGCCAGCAGTTACCCAGACATCGAAGCTTTCTTT.

This clonotype was recorded at least ten times. V is TRBV5-1 and J is TRBJ2-5; no firm D call. The germline V gene has CDR1 SGHRS and CDR2 YFSETQ. This CDR3 spans 15 amino acids. The ends were cut back, 0 bases at V and 1 base at J, with 10 bases in the middle. The CDR3 DNA sequence: TGCGCCAGCAGCTTGGGTCAGGTAGGCCAAGAGACCCAGTACTTC. Protein: CASSLGQVGQETQYF.

This clonotype occurred many times. The chain recombines TRBV30 with TRBJ2-7; D possibly corresponds to TRBD1 (6 bases). The CDR3 runs 12 residues. The V end lost 4 bases, the J end lost 3 bases, and 10 bases lay between the germline ends. Germline CDR1 reads GTSNPN; CDR2 reads SVGIG (reference sequence). This chain's CDR3 is CAWTQDSYEQYF. The CDR3 DNA reads as TGTGCCTGGACCCAGGACAGCTACGAGCAGTACTTC.

This clonotype was observed many times. This sequence joins TRBV4-1 and TRBJ2-7; 12 nucleotides align to TRBD2. The CDR3 spans 16 residues. The germline V gene has CDR1 MGHRA and CDR2 YSYEKL. V dropped 1 base and J dropped 5; count of bases not matched to a gene: 6. The DNA of the CDR3 is TGCGCCAGCAGCCAAGGAACTAGCGGGGGGAGGAACGAGCAGTACTTC. Protein sequence: CASSQGTSGGRNEQYF.

The chain employs TRBV7-9 and TRBJ1-6; possibly TRBD1 for D (6 bases). V lost 1 base, J lost 8 bases, and 12 bases lay in between. The CDR3 has 15 amino acids. Germline V CDR1 and CDR2: SEHNR, FQNEAQ (reference sequence). This chain's CDR3 is CASSLDRGADSPLHF. Here the CDR3 DNA reads TGTGCCAGCAGCTTAGATCGGGGGGCGGATTCACCCCTCCACTTT.

Worth noting for this clonotype: Relative to the germline gene, one junction end is altered; a read error may explain this. The chain couples TRBV7-9 to TRBJ1-1; 9 bases fit TRBD1. Germline V gives CDR1 SEHNR, CDR2 FQNEAQ (reference sequence). This CDR3 spans 15 amino acids. The CDR3 here is CASSEGQGTNTETFF. In nucleotides, the CDR3 is TGTGCCAGCAGCGAAGGACAGGGGACTAACACTGAAACTTTCTTT.

This rearrangement joins TRBV19 to TRBJ1-2, with D possibly being TRBD1 (5 bases). The ends were cut back, 5 bases at V and 2 bases at J, with 12 bases in the middle. The CDR3 runs to 14 residues. Germline V lookup: CDR1 LNHDA, CDR2 SQIVND (reference sequence). CDR3 sequence reads: CASSSMDTNYGYTF. The CDR3 region has the DNA TGTGCCAGTAGTTCAATGGACACGAACTATGGCTACACCTTC.

This clonotype showed up just a few times. This may be a read error: a much more frequent sequence differs by one nucleotide. The rearrangement uses TRBV6-1 and TRBJ1-2; D uncertain. The V gene's germline CDR1 is MNHNS and CDR2 SASEGT. This CDR3 has 16 amino acids. CDR3 sequence reads: CASSEVQVSTNYGYAF. CDR3 DNA: TGTGCCAGCAGTGAAGTTCAGGTTTCTACTAACTATGGCTACGCCTTC.

This clonotype has at least ten counts. The genes are TRBV12-3 or TRBV12-4 and TRBJ1-2; D gene unclear. Trimming cost V 2 bases and J 3 bases, with 13 bases left between them. The CDR3 length is 15 residues. CDR3 protein: CASSLQTSSYYGYTF. DNA for the CDR3: TGTGCCAGCAGTTTACAAACAAGTTCATACTATGGCTACACCTTC.

With respect to this clonotype: Since a much larger clone is just one base distant, this may be a read error. No conserved phenylalanine or tryptophan is present at the end of the CDR3, so a read error is the likely explanation. The chain combines TRBV6-1 with TRBJ2-7; D unclear. Looked up from germline, CDR1 is MNHNS and CDR2 is SASEGT. CDR3 length: 13 amino acids. V was shortened by 5 bases and J by 2 bases, with 10 bases between the two germline ends. The chain's CDR3 is CASSRAGPYEQYS. The CDR3 DNA sequence: TGTGCCAGCAGTCGGGCAGGACCCTACGAGCAGTACTCC.

In this sample, this clonotype turned up a few times. This sequence joins TRBV15 and TRBJ2-1, with 10 positions matching TRBD1. CDR1 and CDR2 from the germline V gene are LNHNV and YYDKDF (reference sequence). J lost 7 bases, V lost 0 bases, and 15 bases had no gene match. CDR3 length: 19 amino acids. The CDR3 region has the DNA TGTGCCACCAGCAGAGATGAGTGGGACAGGGGAGGACGGAGGAATGAGCAGTTCTTC. Protein: CATSRDEWDRGGRRNEQFF.

Concerning this clonotype: This may come from a read error, since a much larger clone is one base off. The rearrangement uses TRBV6-5 and TRBJ1-5; D not certain. Trimming took 11 bases from V and 6 from J, leaving 8 bases between them. This CDR3 region has 10 residues. From germline, CDR1 is MNHEY and CDR2 SVGAGI. CDR3 region: CAGGSQPQHF. The DNA for the CDR3 is TGTGCCGGCGGTAGTCAGCCCCAGCATTTT.

This clonotype came up many times. The chain uses TRBV20-1 and TRBJ1-1; D not resolved. Per the germline V gene, CDR1 is DFQATT and CDR2 is SNEGSKA (reference sequence). The V end was cut by 5 bases, the J end by 10 bases, with 23 bases between. The CDR3 spans 14 residues. The CDR3 protein is CSAPEPVNPVRAFF. Here the CDR3 DNA reads TGCAGTGCTCCAGAACCGGTCAACCCCGTGAGAGCTTTCTTT.

On this clonotype itself: A read error may account for a junction end that differs from germline. The rearrangement joins TRBV10-3 to TRBJ2-1; unclear D gene. The CDR3 has 14 residues. CDR1 and CDR2 from the germline V gene are ENHRY and SYGVKD. The chain's CDR3 is CAISYASSYNERFF. CDR3 sequence (DNA): TGTGCCATCAGCTACGCCAGCTCCTACAATGAGCGGTTCTTC.

Turning to this clonotype: A clone one base away is much larger, so this may be a read error. The J gene is TRBJ1-1, the V gene TRBV23-1; 8 bases align to TRBD1. TRBV23-1 is an open reading frame, and its role is uncertain. CDR3 length: 14 amino acids. Trimming cost V 4 bases and J 3 bases; bases outside gene matches: 4. The CDR3 loop reads CASSPSGQDTEAFF. The CDR3 DNA reads as TGCGCCAGCAGTCCTTCGGGACAGGACACTGAAGCTTTCTTT.

In DNA form, the CDR3 reads TGTGCCAGCAGTTACTCGTGGTCCAATGAGCAGTTCTTC. It encodes CASSYSWSNEQFF. V is TRBV6-2 or TRBV6-3 and J is TRBJ2-1; D uncertain. The CDR3 is 13 residues long. Looked up from germline, CDR1 is MNHEY and CDR2 is SVGEGT. The ends were cut back, 0 bases at V and 6 bases at J, with 6 bases in the middle.

This clonotype was recorded many times. The chain joins TRBV7-9 to TRBJ2-3; 15 bases line up with TRBD2. Germline assignment: CDR1 SEHNR and CDR2 FQNEAQ (reference sequence). With 4 bases clipped from V and 2 bases from J, the junction kept 10 bases outside the gene matches. The CDR3 contains 19 residues. CDR3: CASSYPRTSGGVYTDTQYF. The CDR3, as DNA: TGTGCCAGCAGCTACCCACGGACTAGCGGGGGGGTATACACAGATACGCAGTATTTT.

This clonotype was detected ten times or more. The V call is TRBV3-1, the J call TRBJ2-7; D may be TRBD1 (6 bases). This CDR3 comprises 16 residues. V was shortened by 8 bases and J by 9 bases, with 29 bases between the two germline ends. Germline V gene data show CDR1 as LGHDT and CDR2 as YNNKEL (reference sequence). The CDR3 DNA follows: TGTGCCAGCTCGTCCCACTCCGGGGACACCTCGGGGAGGCAGTACTTC. Residues: CASSSHSGDTSGRQYF.

As to this clonotype: Relative to the germline gene, one junction end is altered; a read error may explain this. This chain uses TRBV6-2 or TRBV6-3 with TRBJ2-7, with TRBD2 matching over 8 bases. The CDR3 is 12 amino acids. Germline lookup yields CDR1 MNHEY and CDR2 SVGEGT. CDR3 sequence: CASSYSAGGGDF. The CDR3 DNA is TGTGCCAGCAGTTACTCTGCGGGAGGTGGGGACTTC.

The table lists this clonotype with many counts. The gene calls are TRBV6-5 and TRBJ2-7; D tentatively fits TRBD1 or TRBD2 (5 bases each). The CDR3 runs 12 residues. The V end was cut by 5 bases, the J end by 6 bases, with 11 bases between. Germline V gene data show CDR1 as MNHEY and CDR2 as SVGAGI. CDR3 coding DNA: TGTGCCAGCAGTCGGGGCAGGGTCGAGCAGTACTTC. Translated, it gives CASSRGRVEQYF.

This clonotype came up once. Given a much more abundant clone one base away, this may be a read error. This chain links TRBV12-3 or TRBV12-4 with TRBJ2-3; 14 bases line up with TRBD2. This CDR3 contains 16 residues. J was trimmed by 6 bases and V by 8 bases; bases with no gene match: 10. The CDR3 loop is CASGGMTSGRADTQYF. CDR3 sequence (DNA): TGTGCCAGCGGGGGGATGACTAGCGGGAGGGCGGATACGCAGTATTTT.

This clonotype was detected many times. The rearrangement joins TRBV20-1 to TRBJ2-3; 8 bases map to TRBD2. J was trimmed by 0 bases and V by 4 bases; bases with no gene match: 6. Germline CDR1 DFQATT, CDR2 SNEGSKA (reference sequence). The CDR3 is 15 residues long. The CDR3: CSAITSGTSTDTQYF. Here the CDR3 DNA reads TGCAGTGCTATCACTAGCGGCACTAGCACAGATACGCAGTATTTT.

This clonotype was observed at least ten times. The rearrangement uses TRBV5-4 and TRBJ2-1; D is possibly TRBD1 (7 bases). Trimming removed 0 bases at V and 8 bases at J, with 12 bases between. The germline V gene encodes CDR1 SGHNT and CDR2 YYREEE (reference sequence). The CDR3 extends over 14 amino acids. The CDR3 loop reads CASSLEAGGYEQFF. The CDR3 region has the DNA TGTGCCAGCAGCTTGGAGGCAGGGGGGTATGAGCAGTTCTTC. Complete variable domain (other parts from reference TRBV5-4 and TRBJ2-1): ETGVTQSPTHLIKTRGQQVTLRCSSQSGHNTVSWYQQALGQGPQFIFQYYREEENGRGNFPPRFSGLQFPNYSSELNVNALELDDSALYLCASSLEAGGYEQFFGPGTRLTVL.